This entry lists 14 T cell receptor beta chains sequenced from one sample in a study of blood T cells in healthy people across ages. Through a sample-barcoded 5' primer and a J-beta primer mix, a second PCR was run for roughly 7 to 12 cycles. MiXCR was run by TCRdb on the 5' RACE reads, yielding one entry per CDR3 protein. The sample has roughly 500,000 distinct CDR3 sequences; about 26% are singletons. The specimen sequenced was blood. All receptors derive from a woman in her 70s in good health.

The chain carries TRBV6-5 and TRBJ1-6; D is possibly TRBD1 (5 bases). Germline CDR1 is MNHEY and CDR2 is SVGAGI. V dropped 0 bases and J dropped 0 bases, with 12 bases sitting between them. There are 18 residues in the CDR3. The CDR3 reads CASSYSYRTSSYNSPLHF. Written as DNA, the CDR3 is TGTGCCAGCAGTTACTCTTACAGGACTAGCTCCTATAATTCACCCCTCCACTTT.

This chain links TRBV10-3 with TRBJ2-1; 7 bases align to TRBD1. The CDR3 consists of 14 residues. Losses at the gene ends were 6 bases for V and 7 bases for J; bases not matched to a gene: 9. CDR1 and CDR2 from the germline V gene are ENHRY and SYGVKD. CDR3 loop: CAIRSGTDKNEQFF. The CDR3 region has the DNA TGTGCCATCAGATCCGGGACAGACAAAAATGAGCAGTTCTTC.

This clonotype was counted a few times. This rearrangement joins TRBV4-3 to TRBJ1-2; TRBD1 matches at 9 bases. Germline CDR1 and CDR2: LGHNA and YSLEER. J lost 5 bases, V lost 4 bases, and 11 bases had no gene match. This CDR3 has 16 amino acids. CDR3 in DNA: TGCGCCAGCAGCCGGAGCCTTGACAGGGGGATTTATGGCTACACCTTC. Residues: CASSRSLDRGIYGYTF.

V and J are TRBV7-6 and TRBJ1-6; D is unresolved. The germline V gene has CDR1 SGHVS and CDR2 FNYEAQ. Trimming cost V 5 bases and J 6 bases, with 14 bases left between them. CDR3 length equals 15 residues. Written as DNA, the CDR3 is TGTGCCAGCAGCCCCTCGGTAACGGGTAATTCACCCCTCCACTTT. Encoded protein: CASSPSVTGNSPLHF.

The gene calls are TRBV10-3 and TRBJ2-5, with D hard to call. The germline V gene has CDR1 ENHRY and CDR2 SYGVKD. This CDR3 has 14 residues. V was trimmed by 3 bases and J by 3 bases, leaving 11 bases between them. The DNA for the CDR3 is TGTGCCATCAGTGATTGGCTGGGGAAAGAGACCCAGTACTTC. Its protein is CAISDWLGKETQYF.

This clonotype was counted only a few times. V is TRBV21-1 and J is TRBJ2-7; the table's TRBD1 call for D was not verified on the DNA. TRBV21-1 is listed as a pseudogene. CDR3 length: 17 residues. CDR3 sequence: CASSKDKRTEPSYEQYF. For the CDR3, the DNA is TGTGCCAGCAGCAAAGATAAACGGACAGAGCCGTCCTACGAGCAGTACTTC.

The V gene is TRBV12-3 or TRBV12-4, the J gene TRBJ1-1; D might be TRBD1 (6 bases). This CDR3 is built from 13 residues. The V and J ends lost 3 bases and 6 bases respectively, with 11 bases between them. CDR3 sequence: CASSLGGNPEAFF. The CDR3 DNA is TGTGCCAGCAGTTTGGGGGGCAACCCTGAAGCTTTCTTT.

As concerns this clonotype: A much larger clone is a single base away; this may be a read error. The chain carries TRBV10-3 and TRBJ2-5; unclear D gene. The CDR3 extends over 12 amino acids. Germline CDR1 ENHRY, CDR2 SYGVKD. CDR3 loop: CAISLDQETQCF. For the CDR3, the DNA is TGTGCCATCAGTCTAGACCAAGAGACCCAGTGCTTC.

This clonotype was picked up a small number of times. CDR3 coding DNA: TGCGCCAGCAGCCGATCATCGCAGGGGAGTATCTACACCTTC. Protein sequence: CASSRSSQGSIYTF. V gene TRBV4-3 combines with J gene TRBJ1-2; a possible D gene is TRBD1 (6 bases). The germline gives CDR1 LGHNA, CDR2 YSLEER. V lost 4 bases and J lost 10, with 19 bases in between. CDR3 length equals 14 residues.

This clonotype was found many times. This chain joins TRBV5-1 and TRBJ2-5; TRBD2 agrees at 12 bases. The CDR3 is 17 amino acids. With 4 bases clipped from V and 4 bases from J, the junction kept 11 bases outside the gene matches. Germline CDR1 SGHRS, CDR2 YFSETQ. The CDR3 here is CASSKSILTSGGETQYF. The DNA for the CDR3 is TGCGCCAGCAGCAAATCTATTTTGACTAGCGGGGGAGAGACCCAGTACTTC.

This chain links TRBV12-3 or TRBV12-4 with TRBJ1-5; a weak D match, TRBD1 (6 bases). Deletions cut 6 bases from V and 1 base from J, with 10 bases between. The CDR3 extends over 14 amino acids. The CDR3 sequence: CASSRDKSNQPQHF. The CDR3 nucleotides are TGTGCCAGCAGCCGGGACAAAAGCAATCAGCCCCAGCATTTT.

The chain is built from TRBV12-3 or TRBV12-4 and TRBJ2-5; tentatively, D is TRBD1 or TRBD2 (5 bases each). V gave up 1 base and J gave up 7 bases, with 22 bases separating them. The CDR3 consists of 17 residues. The CDR3 nucleotides read TGTGCCAGCAGTTTAGGGGACCAGAGGCTCATGCCGGGGACCCAGTACTTC. Amino acids: CASSLGDQRLMPGTQYF.

This clonotype showed up just a few times. The chain joins TRBV6-5 to TRBJ2-3, with unresolved D. Germline loops: CDR1 MNHEY, CDR2 SVGAGI. The germline V and J ends were trimmed by 0 bases and 3 bases, with 13 bases remaining between them. CDR3 length: 16 amino acids. CDR3 in amino acids: CASSYSGRRKTDTQYF. CDR3 DNA: TGTGCCAGCAGTTACTCGGGCAGGCGAAAAACAGATACGCAGTATTTT.

A remark on this clonotype: Germline is not matched at one junction end, which may reflect a read error. This chain links TRBV29-1 with TRBJ2-3, with a weak D call TRBD1 (7 bases). Germline V gives CDR1 SQVTM, CDR2 ANQGSEA. This CDR3 has 15 amino acids. DNA for the CDR3: TGCAGCGGTCAGGGGGGCATCTTTGTCGGAGAGACCCAGTACTTT. Its translation: CSGQGGIFVGETQYF.